The rows below give T cell receptor beta chains drawn from one sample of a study of Ad26.COV2.S vaccination and SARS-CoV-2 variants. Profiling relied on immunoSEQ multiplex PCR, and the TCRdb table lists in-frame clones only, not all of them. The table shows fewer than 500,000 clones, with 75% to 90% occurring only once. Sequencing used peripheral blood, obtained in a trial of Ad26.COV2.S vaccine versus placebo. All receptors come from a person between 18 and 59 years old who received the Ad26.COV2.S COVID-19 vaccine or a placebo. Each CDR3 is given with its conserved first and last residue. A D gene is named only where the DNA matches it firmly. Size tells how often a clone was seen (once, few, many) or the class of an expanded clone, and some rows leave it out.

>-|-|TRBV18|TRBJ2-5
TGTGCCAGCTCACCAGGGACGGCGACTGGACGGACCCAGTACTTC
CASSPGTATGRTQYF
>-|-|TRBV3-1/TRBV3-2|TRBJ2-2
TGTGCCAGCAGCCAAGGACTACATGACACCGGGGAGCTGTTTTTT
CASSQGLHDTGELFF
>-|-|TRBV4-1|TRBJ1-6
TGCGCCAGCAGCCAGAGGGCCGGGTCACCCCTCCACTTT
CASSQRAGSPLHF
>-|-|TRBV12-3/TRBV12-4|TRBJ2-7
TGTGCCAGCAGTACCCCCTACGAGCAGTACTTC
CASSTPYEQYF
>-|TRBD2|TRBV27|TRBJ2-7
TGTGCCAGCAGTCCAACGACTAGCGGGGCCGACGAGCAGTACTTC
CASSPTTSGADEQYF
>-|TRBD1|TRBV24-1|TRBJ2-3
TGTGCCACCAGTGATTTTAAGGGGGCCGGAGATACGCAGTATTTT
CATSDFKGAGDTQYF
>-|-|TRBV5-4|TRBJ2-1
TGTGCCAGCAGCATGACCGGGACGGGGATATCCTACAATGAGCAGTTCTTC
CASSMTGTGISYNEQFF
>once|-|TRBV6-2/TRBV6-3|TRBJ2-3
TGTGCCAGCAGTCCCCCGGGCCGGTCCGGTGGTTGGAACACAGATACGCAGTATTTT
CASSPPGRSGGWNTDTQYF
>-|-|TRBV27|TRBJ2-2
TGTGCCAGCAGGGTACGTGGGGGAGGTGGCACCGGGGAGCTGTTTTTT
CASRVRGGGGTGELFF
>once|TRBD2|TRBV18|TRBJ2-2
TGTGCCAGCCGTAGCGGGAAGAACACCGGGGAGCTGTTTTTT
CASRSGKNTGELFF
>-|-|TRBV7-8|TRBJ1-2
TGTGCCAGCAGCTTAGCGGGGGGGACCCAACGGACGAAAAACTATGGCTACACCTTC
CASSLAGGTQRTKNYGYTF
>-|-|TRBV5-6|TRBJ1-4
TGTGCCAGCAGCTTTCTTCGGTTCGCGGACACTAATGAAAAACTGTTTTTT
CASSFLRFADTNEKLFF
>-|TRBD1|TRBV4-3|TRBJ1-6
TGCGCCAGCAGCTGGGGACAGGTCTCCTATAATTCACCCCTCCACTTT
CASSWGQVSYNSPLHF
>-|-|TRBV18|TRBJ1-4
TGTGCCAGCCGGACCCGGGGGTCTAATGAAAAACTGTTTTTT
CASRTRGSNEKLFF
>-|-|TRBV11-2|TRBJ1-1
TGTGCCAGCAGCTTAGGCCGGGCGGACAAGTTCTCTGAAGCTTTCTTT
CASSLGRADKFSEAFF
>-|-|TRBV7-9|TRBJ1-5
TGTGCCAGCAGCTCACTCGGCCCCTTTTATAGCAATCAGCCCCAGCATTTT
CASSSLGPFYSNQPQHF
>-|-|TRBV30|TRBJ1-4
TGTGCCTGGAGTGACGGGACCACCACACATGGTGAAAAACTGTTTTTT
CAWSDGTTTHGEKLFF
>-|-|TRBV4-1|TRBJ1-4
TGCGCCAGCAGCCAAGTACGTCAGGGTGTGAGGGAAAAACTGTTTTTT
CASSQVRQGVREKLFF
>-|TRBD1|TRBV7-2|TRBJ2-3
TGTGCCAGCAGCCGCCGAGGGAGACAGGGAACGACTAGCACAGATACGCAGTATTTT
CASSRRGRQGTTSTDTQYF
>-|-|TRBV28|TRBJ2-3
TGTGCCAGCACTTTTATCGACCGGGTAATACAGTATTTT
CASTFIDRVIQYF
>-|-|TRBV19|TRBJ1-6
TGTGCCAGTAGTTCACCGGGACTTCGAAAGGACCTCCTCCACTTT
CASSSPGLRKDLLHF
>-|-|TRBV3-1/TRBV3-2|TRBJ2-1
TGTGCCAGCAGCCTCACCCCTAATGAGCAGTTCTTC
CASSLTPNEQFF
>-|TRBD2|TRBV27|TRBJ2-1
TGTGCCAGCAGTTTATTAGGCCTAGCGGGAAGGCTAGCGGGGGGGCATCGTGAGCAGTTCTTC
CASSLLGLAGRLAGGHREQFF
>few|-|TRBV4-3|TRBJ2-5
TGCGCCAGCAGCCAAGATTTGGACAGAGGGGGAGGTGGGGAGACCCAGTACTTC
CASSQDLDRGGGGETQYF
>-|TRBD2|TRBV13|TRBJ2-2
TGTGCCAGCGCACTAGCGGGCACGAACACCGGGGAGCTGTTTTTT
CASALAGTNTGELFF
>-|-|TRBV19|TRBJ2-3
TGTGCCAGTAGTATAGGAGGGGAGGTGGCAGATACGCAGTATTTT
CASSIGGEVADTQYF
>once|-|TRBV18|TRBJ1-6
TGTGCCAGCTCACCACCCTTGCGACAGCGAGGAAATTCACCCCTCCACTTT
CASSPPLRQRGNSPLHF
>-|-|TRBV6-2/TRBV6-3|TRBJ2-3
TGTGCCAGCAGTTACCTATTTACAGATACGCAGTATTTT
CASSYLFTDTQYF
>-|-|TRBV6-5|TRBJ2-5
TGTGCCAGCTCGTGGGGTCAGGGGCGCCAAGAGACCCAGTACTTC
CASSWGQGRQETQYF
>-|-|TRBV5-1|TRBJ2-3
TGCGCCAGCAGCCCGCGGGGGCCCGCAGATACGCAGTATTTT
CASSPRGPADTQYF
>-|-|TRBV19|TRBJ2-5
TGTGCCAGTAGTATTAGGTCGAGAGAAGAGACCCAGTACTTC
CASSIRSREETQYF
>-|TRBD2|TRBV6-5|TRBJ2-3
TGTGCCAGCAGACTAGCGGGGGCCCGCACAGATACGCAGTATTTT
CASRLAGARTDTQYF
>-|TRBD1|TRBV7-2|TRBJ1-5
TGTGCCAGCAGCCGGACAGGGGGGGATCAGCCCCAGCATTTT
CASSRTGGDQPQHF
>-|-|TRBV11-2|TRBJ2-7
TGTGCCAGCAGCTTAGCCCTTAGGGCGGAGAGCTACGAGCAGTACTTC
CASSLALRAESYEQYF
>once|TRBD1|TRBV29-1|TRBJ2-2
TGCAGCGCCTGGACAGGGACCACCGGGGAGCTGTTTTTT
CSAWTGTTGELFF
>-|TRBD2|TRBV5-4|TRBJ2-1
TGTGCCAGCAGCTTGGCCAGCGGGGATTACAATGAGCAGTTCTTC
CASSLASGDYNEQFF
>-|TRBD1|TRBV3-1/TRBV3-2|TRBJ1-6
TGTGCCAGCAGCCAGGGACAGGGCTATAATTCACCCCTCCACTTT
CASSQGQGYNSPLHF
>-|-|TRBV5-8|TRBJ2-7
TGTGCCAGCAGCTGGCTGACAGAAAACTACGAGCAGTACTTC
CASSWLTENYEQYF
>-|-|TRBV29-1|TRBJ1-1
TGCAGCGTTGTTTTGGTTTTCGGCGAAGCTTTCTTT
CSVVLVFGEAFF
>-|-|TRBV6-2/TRBV6-3|TRBJ1-4
TGTGCCAGCAGTTACTCGAGGCTGAAGAATGAAAAACTGTTTTTT
CASSYSRLKNEKLFF
>-|-|TRBV6-5|TRBJ2-2
TGTGCCAGCAGTTCAGTATCGCCCGGGGAGCTGTTTTTT
CASSSVSPGELFF
>-|TRBD1|TRBV18|TRBJ2-1
TGTGCCAGCTCACCACCGACAGGGGGATACAATGAGCAGTTCTTC
CASSPPTGGYNEQFF
>once|-|TRBV28|TRBJ2-7
TGTGCCAGCACGGATCCCTACGTCCCTTCCTACGAGCAGTACTTC
CASTDPYVPSYEQYF
>-|TRBD1|TRBV5-1|TRBJ1-4
TGCGCCAGCAGCTTAGGGCGGAGGGGGCACAATGAAAAACTGTTTTTT
CASSLGRRGHNEKLFF
>-|-|TRBV5-1|TRBJ2-3
TGCGCCAGCAGCTTGGGAGCATGGGCGGGCACAGATACGCAGTATTTT
CASSLGAWAGTDTQYF
>-|-|TRBV5-1|TRBJ2-7
TGCGCCAGCAGCCCGGGGGCAGGGGAACGCTACGAGCAGTACTTC
CASSPGAGERYEQYF
>few|TRBD1|TRBV7-3|TRBJ1-2
TGTGCCAGCAGCTCGGACAGGGTTGTTGGCTACACCTTC
CASSSDRVVGYTF
>-|TRBD1|TRBV15|TRBJ2-3
TGTGCCACCGGGACAGCATATGCAGATACGCAGTATTTT
CATGTAYADTQYF
>-|-|TRBV30|TRBJ1-1
TGTGCCTGGAGTGTATCATGGGGGGCCGACACTGAAGCTTTCTTT
CAWSVSWGADTEAFF
>-|-|TRBV19|TRBJ2-1
TGTGCCAGTAGTATTCCAAGGGAATACAATGAGCAGTTCTTC
CASSIPREYNEQFF
>-|-|TRBV4-3|TRBJ1-2
TGCGCCAGCAGCCAAGGCATCACACCTTCGTATGGCTACACCTTC
CASSQGITPSYGYTF
>-|TRBD2|TRBV10-3|TRBJ2-1
TGTGCCATCAGTGAGTCATTCAAGGCGGCTAGCGGGGGGGTTGAGCAGTTCTTC
CAISESFKAASGGVEQFF
>-|-|TRBV5-8|TRBJ2-1
TGTGCCAGCAGCTTGGGGGGGCAGTTCTTC
CASSLGGQFF
>few|-|TRBV2|TRBJ1-1
TGTGCCAGCGCTTTGTCGGGGGATAACACTGAAGCTTTCTTT
CASALSGDNTEAFF
>-|-|TRBV6-5|TRBJ1-6
TGTGCCAGCAGTTATGGACGGCCCAGGGATTCACCCCTCCACTTT
CASSYGRPRDSPLHF